Shown below are 28 T cell receptor beta chains from a single sample sequenced in a study of T cells after yellow fever vaccination. Via MiXCR, TCRdb re-called the 5' RACE reads, giving one row per CDR3 protein. Of roughly 330,000 distinct CDR3 sequences listed, about 6.6% were seen once; the top ten hold roughly a sixth. The sample in question was PBMCs, obtained more than 40 days after the first yellow fever vaccination. The receptor source for this set is a young man who received the YFV17D yellow fever vaccine.

This clonotype was observed many times. The chain joins TRBV29-1 to TRBJ1-1; D is possibly TRBD1 (5 bases). Germline assignment: CDR1 SQVTM and CDR2 ANQGSEA. The V end lost 4 bases, the J end lost 3 bases, and 15 bases lay between the germline ends. This CDR3 comprises 14 residues. The CDR3 protein is CSVGAAGSDTEAFF. The CDR3, as DNA: TGCAGCGTTGGGGCAGCAGGGAGTGACACTGAAGCTTTCTTT. Based on the CDR3 plus reference TRBV29-1 and TRBJ1-1, the full variable domain is SAVISQKPSRDICQRGTSLTIQCQVDSQVTMMFWYRQQPGQSLTLIATANQGSEATYESGFVIDKFPISRPNLTFSTLTVSNMSPEDSSIYLCSVGAAGSDTEAFFGQGTRLTVV.

This chain links TRBV27 with TRBJ1-6, with 9 positions matching TRBD1. The germline CDR1 and CDR2 sequences are MNHEY and SMNVEV (reference sequence). Unmatched junction bases numbered 12, after V lost 4 bases and J lost 14 bases. There are 15 residues in the CDR3. CDR3 DNA sequence: TGTGCCAGCAGTTCACCGGCGGGACAGGGTTGGTCCCTCCACTTT. It is translated as CASSSPAGQGWSLHF.

The sample holds a few counts of this clonotype. The CDR3 loop reads CASSILRATPSTEAFF. The CDR3 DNA follows: TGTGCCAGCAGCATCCTGCGGGCCACTCCTTCCACTGAAGCTTTCTTT. The chain joins TRBV7-8 to TRBJ1-1, with D unresolved. This CDR3 has 16 residues. CDR1 SGHVS and CDR2 FQNEAQ come from the germline V gene. V lost 5 bases, J lost 4 bases, and 20 bases lay in between.

The rearrangement links TRBV20-1 to TRBJ2-5; 8 bases agree with TRBD2. The CDR3 contains 12 residues. Germline-derived CDR1 and CDR2 are DFQATT and SNEGSKA (reference sequence). The V and J ends lost 5 bases and 5 bases, in that order; junction bases with no gene match: 4. DNA for the CDR3: TGCAGTGCTCCACGGGGGGGGGAGACCCAGTACTTC. Translating gives CSAPRGGETQYF.

This clonotype was observed a few times. The chain uses TRBV15 and TRBJ1-2; tentative D call: TRBD1 (5 bases). Between the trimmed V and J ends, which lost 8 bases and 4 bases, there was a span of 17 bases. Germline CDR1 reads LNHNV; CDR2 reads YYDKDF (reference sequence). This CDR3 region has 14 residues. The CDR3 loop reads CATAPREFAYGYTF. For the CDR3, the DNA is TGTGCCACCGCTCCCAGGGAGTTCGCCTATGGCTACACCTTC.

This clonotype was seen at least ten times. DNA for the CDR3: TGTGCCAGCGCACGGACAGGGTCCTACGAGCAGTACTTC. Residues: CASARTGSYEQYF. The chain has TRBV12-3 or TRBV12-4 and TRBJ2-7, with 8 bases lining up with TRBD1. With V trimmed by 8 bases and J by 1 base, 4 bases remained unmatched. This CDR3 is 13 amino acids long.

The gene calls are TRBV6-8 and TRBJ2-4, with 8 bases identical to TRBD1. The CDR3 is 18 amino acids. The germline V gene has CDR1 MNHGY and CDR2 SAAAGT. After removal of 5 bases from V and 0 bases from J, the junction contained 12 bases not matched to a gene. This chain's CDR3 is CASSHGTGQKLAKNIQYF. The CDR3 nucleotides read TGTGCCAGCAGTCACGGGACAGGACAGAAACTAGCCAAAAACATTCAGTACTTC.

This rearrangement joins TRBV25-1 to TRBJ2-5; no firm D call. Germline CDR1 MGHDK, CDR2 SYGVNS. The germline V and J ends were trimmed by 3 bases and 5 bases, with 34 bases remaining between them. This CDR3 is built from 21 residues. CDR3 in DNA: TGTGCCAGCAGTGACCACCCGGGCTTGTCGGTACCGTGGAAAGATCGGGAGACCCAGTACTTC. Translation: CASSDHPGLSVPWKDRETQYF.

The sample holds many counts of this clonotype. The gene calls are TRBV20-1 and TRBJ2-3; the D gene could be TRBD1 or TRBD2 (6 bases each). Between the trimmed V and J ends, which lost 6 bases and 4 bases, there was a span of 14 bases. Germline values: CDR1 DFQATT, CDR2 SNEGSKA (reference sequence). The CDR3 runs 13 residues. CDR3 protein: CSAEPRGPDTQYF. The CDR3 DNA reads as TGCAGTGCAGAACCCCGGGGGCCAGATACGCAGTATTTT.

This clonotype was counted at least ten times. The rearrangement links TRBV11-2 to TRBJ2-7; 13 nucleotides line up with TRBD2. Germline assignment: CDR1 SGHAT and CDR2 FQNNGV. CDR3 length equals 19 residues. Trimming took 5 bases from V and 0 from J; bases not matched to a gene: 13. CDR3 DNA: TGTGCCAGCAGCCACCCTCGACTAGCGGGGGGCCCTAGCTCCTACGAGCAGTACTTC. Translating gives CASSHPRLAGGPSSYEQYF.

Ten or more counts support this clonotype. The V call is TRBV29-1, the J call TRBJ2-7, with TRBD2 as a possible D gene (6 bases). The CDR3 runs 14 residues. Germline lookup yields CDR1 SQVTM and CDR2 ANQGSEA. Deletions cut 7 bases from V and 3 bases from J, with 19 bases between. Here the CDR3 DNA reads TGCAGCGGTTGGAAGTCGGGGGAATTCTACGAGCAGTACGTC. Its translation is CSGWKSGEFYEQYV.

This clonotype was seen more than once but under ten times. V and J are TRBV15 and TRBJ2-3; 8 bases are a match to TRBD1. The ends lost 2 bases at V and 0 bases at J; junction bases unmatched: 1. The germline CDR1 and CDR2 sequences are LNHNV and YYDKDF (reference sequence). The CDR3 consists of 15 residues. The CDR3 sequence: CATSRRQGSTDTQYF. DNA of the CDR3: TGTGCCACCAGCAGAAGACAGGGGAGCACAGATACGCAGTATTTT.

This clonotype was counted many times. The CDR3 region has the DNA TGTGCCAGCAGATGGACTGGATTGGGGTCACCCCTCCACTTT. It yields the protein CASRWTGLGSPLHF. V gene TRBV6-1 combines with J gene TRBJ1-6; the D is unclear. This CDR3 is built from 14 residues. Germline V lookup: CDR1 MNHNS, CDR2 SASEGT. The V end lost 6 bases, the J end lost 10 bases, and 16 bases lay between the germline ends.

The V call is TRBV7-3, the J call TRBJ2-1, with 14 bases lining up with TRBD2. Per the germline V gene, CDR1 is SGHTA and CDR2 is FQGTGA. Germline trimming cut 5 bases from V and 5 bases from J; bases unmatched to any gene: 5. The CDR3 is 16 amino acids. The CDR3 here is CASSPGLAGAHNEQFF. Written as DNA, the CDR3 is TGTGCCAGCAGCCCGGGACTAGCGGGGGCTCACAATGAGCAGTTCTTC. Based on the CDR3 plus reference TRBV7-3 and TRBJ2-1, the full variable domain is GAGVSQTPSNKVTEKGKYVELRCDPISGHTALYWYRQSLGQGPEFLIYFQGTGAADDSGLPNDRFFAVRPEGSVSTLKIQRTERGDSAVYLCASSPGLAGAHNEQFFGPGTRLTVL.

This clonotype appeared a few times. The chain employs TRBV29-1 and TRBJ2-3; D possibly matches TRBD1 or TRBD2 (5 bases each). The V gene lost 4 bases and the J gene lost 6 bases, with 23 bases spanning the gap. This CDR3 has 16 residues. Per the germline V gene, CDR1 is SQVTM and CDR2 is ANQGSEA. The chain's CDR3 is CSVGGAGSVFEDTQYF. The CDR3 region has the DNA TGCAGCGTTGGGGGAGCAGGGAGTGTTTTTGAGGATACGCAGTATTTT.

This clonotype was found many times. V gene TRBV14 combines with J gene TRBJ1-2, with unresolved D. The germline V gene encodes CDR1 SGHDN and CDR2 FVKESK. Between the trimmed V and J ends, which lost 3 bases and 4 bases, there was a span of 9 bases. The CDR3 runs 13 residues. The CDR3, as DNA: TGTGCCAGCAGCCACGGGCCTTCCTATGGCTACACCTTC. The encoded protein is CASSHGPSYGYTF.

The sample holds a few counts of this clonotype. The chain combines TRBV5-1 with TRBJ2-4; TRBD1 aligns across 7 bases. Germline V gives CDR1 SGHRS, CDR2 YFSETQ. The V gene end was trimmed by 3 bases and the J gene end by 8 bases; junction bases not matched to a gene: 8. The CDR3 runs 14 residues. DNA of the CDR3: TGCGCCAGCAGCTCCCCTGGACAGGTCCACATTCAGTACTTC. This codes for CASSSPGQVHIQYF.

The V and J genes are TRBV4-3 and TRBJ2-5; TRBD2 might be the D (5 bases). The V gene's germline CDR1 is LGHNA and CDR2 YSLEER. V was clipped by 1 base and J by 1 base, with 10 bases between them. This CDR3 comprises 15 residues. The CDR3 spells CASSQGGGPQETQYF. The CDR3 nucleotides read TGCGCCAGCAGCCAAGGAGGCGGGCCCCAAGAGACCCAGTACTTC.

The chain is built from TRBV10-1 and TRBJ2-3, with D possibly TRBD2 on 6 matching bases. This CDR3 contains 18 residues. CDR1 is WNHNN, CDR2 SYGVQD, per germline (reference sequence). V lost 0 bases to trimming and J lost 3 bases, with 19 bases between them. In DNA, the CDR3 is TGCGCCAGCAGTGAGTCGGCCGAGGACTATGAGAGGACAGATACGCAGTATTTT. This encodes CASSESAEDYERTDTQYF.

This clonotype has just a few counts. The genes are TRBV28 and TRBJ2-7; TRBD1 agrees at 11 bases. Unmatched junction bases numbered 6, after V lost 7 bases and J lost 1 base. CDR1 and CDR2 (germline): MDHEN, SYDVKM. CDR3 size: 15 residues. This chain's CDR3 is CASNPGQGVSYEQYV. The CDR3 coding sequence is TGTGCCAGCAACCCGGGACAGGGGGTATCCTACGAGCAGTACGTC.

The V and J genes are TRBV3-1 and TRBJ2-7, with D perhaps matching TRBD2 (6 bases). The V and J ends lost 0 bases and 7 bases respectively, with 13 bases between them. The V gene's germline CDR1 is LGHDT and CDR2 YNNKEL (reference sequence). The CDR3 loop spans 14 amino acids. The CDR3 region is CASSQEGGIGEQYF. The CDR3 nucleotides read TGTGCCAGCAGCCAAGAGGGCGGGATCGGTGAGCAGTACTTC.

This rearrangement joins TRBV9 to TRBJ2-5; 9 bases are a match to TRBD2. The germline V gene encodes CDR1 SGDLS and CDR2 YYNGEE. The trim removed 0 bases at V and 5 bases at J, leaving 8 bases unmatched. The CDR3 totals 16 residues. The CDR3 here is CASSVAGRGGSETQYF. CDR3 nucleotides: TGTGCCAGCAGCGTAGCTGGGCGGGGGGGCTCGGAGACCCAGTACTTC.

This clonotype was detected a few times. J is TRBJ1-1 and V is TRBV6-5; tentative D call: TRBD1 (6 bases). The V gene lost 7 bases and the J gene lost 2 bases, with 14 bases spanning the gap. CDR3 size: 14 residues. From germline, CDR1 is MNHEY and CDR2 SVGAGI. The CDR3 DNA reads as TGTGCCAGCACCCCGGGGGGCCTTAACACTGAAGCTTTCTTT. This translates into CASTPGGLNTEAFF.

V is TRBV7-2 and J is TRBJ2-5; maybe TRBD1 (5 bases). This CDR3 comprises 16 residues. V lost 5 bases, J lost 1 base, and 17 bases lay in between. Per germline, CDR1 SGHTA and CDR2 FQGNSA. This chain's CDR3 is CASSLPPTDSQETQYF. CDR3 DNA: TGTGCCAGCAGCCTCCCGCCGACAGATAGCCAAGAGACCCAGTACTTC.

This clonotype has a count of ten or more. The chain recombines TRBV7-2 with TRBJ2-1; no reliable D call. The CDR3 is 11 amino acids. Trimming left V 5 bases short and J 6 bases short, with 5 bases between. The germline V gene encodes CDR1 SGHTA and CDR2 FQGNSA. The CDR3 DNA reads TGTGCCAGCAGCCCCGCCAATGAGCAGTTCTTC. Translating gives CASSPANEQFF. The complete variable domain, with remaining parts taken from reference TRBV7-2 and TRBJ2-1, reads GAGVSQSPSNKVTEKGKDVELRCDPISGHTALYWYRQSLGQGLEFLIYFQGNSAPDKSGLPSDRFSAERTGGSVSTLTIQRTQQEDSAVYLCASSPANEQFFGPGTRLTVL.

There are a few counts of this clonotype. The chain links TRBV3-1 to TRBJ2-7, with a weak D call TRBD2 (5 bases). V was shortened by 0 bases and J by 4 bases, with 10 bases between the two germline ends. Looked up from germline, CDR1 is LGHDT and CDR2 is YNNKEL (reference sequence). The CDR3 has 14 amino acids. The CDR3 protein is CASSQDYGGYEQYF. Written as DNA, the CDR3 is TGTGCCAGCAGCCAAGATTATGGAGGTTACGAGCAGTACTTC.

In its sample, this clonotype was seen a few times. The chain has TRBV18 and TRBJ2-1, with 8 positions matching TRBD1. J gave up 4 bases and V 5 bases, and 10 bases lay outside the gene matches. This CDR3 contains 16 residues. Germline lookup yields CDR1 KGHSH and CDR2 LQKENI. CDR3 nucleotide sequence: TGTGCCAGCTCAAGACAGGGGAAATCCCTATACAATGAGCAGTTCTTC. Its protein product is CASSRQGKSLYNEQFF. The variable domain in full, with the rest retrieved from reference TRBV18 and TRBJ2-1, is NAGVMQNPRHLVRRRGQEARLRCSPMKGHSHVYWYRQLPEEGLKFMVYLQKENIIDESGMPKERFSAEFPKEGPSILRIQQVVRGDSAAYFCASSRQGKSLYNEQFFGPGTRLTVL.

For this clonotype: At one end the junction does not follow the germline gene, possibly because of a read error. This chain joins TRBV11-2 and TRBJ2-6; D tentatively fits TRBD1 or TRBD2 (5 bases each). CDR3 size: 14 residues. Germline CDR1 and CDR2: SGHAT and FQNNGV. CDR3 residues: CASRILRGVNVLTF. CDR3 sequence (DNA): TGTGCCAGCAGAATACTCAGAGGGGTCAACGTCCTGACTTTC. The whole variable domain, filled in from reference TRBV11-2 and TRBJ2-6, reads EAGVAQSPRYKIIEKRQSVAFWCNPISGHATLYWYQQILGQGPKLLIQFQNNGVVDDSQLPKDRFSAERLKGVDSTLKIQPAKLEDSAVYLCASRILRGVNVLTFGAGSRLTVL.